Listed here are 3 T cell receptor beta chains from one sample, sequenced in a study of cytomegalovirus exposure and HLA in healthy donors. A multiplex PCR was run with 60 Vbeta primers and 13 Jbeta primers. TCRdb keeps only in-frame clones here, not all; method: immunoSEQ multiplex PCR. Of 150,000 to 200,000 clones detected, more than 70% appear once; the ten largest clones hold roughly 7.8%. Sequencing was performed on PBMCs. The source of these receptors is a woman aged 40 to 49 in good health and CMV-seropositive.

The rearrangement joins TRBV21-1 to TRBJ2-3; TRBD2 reflects the table's D call only, with no check against the DNA. TRBV21-1 is annotated as a pseudogene. The CDR3 sequence is 16 residues long. CDR3 sequence reads: CASSKPRDSGTDTQYF. Here the CDR3 DNA reads TGTGCCAGCAGCAAGCCCCGGGACTCAGGCACAGATACGCAGTATTTT.

The V gene is TRBV27, the J gene TRBJ1-1; D possibly corresponds to TRBD1 (6 bases). CDR1 and CDR2 from the germline V gene are MNHEY and SMNVEV (reference sequence). Trimming removed 4 bases at V and 1 base at J, with 13 bases between. The CDR3 is 15 residues long. The CDR3 region has the DNA TGTGCCAGCAGTTCACAGGGTGGGGGGAACACTGAAGCTTTCTTT. It is translated as CASSSQGGGNTEAFF.

This chain connects TRBV4-2 to TRBJ1-3, with a tentative D call TRBD1 (5 bases). The CDR3 has 18 residues. CDR1 and CDR2 from the germline V gene are LGHNA and YNFKEQ. V lost 2 bases and J lost 2, with 19 bases in between. CDR3 loop: CASSQYTRRETAGNTIYF. In nucleotides, the CDR3 is TGTGCCAGCAGCCAATATACCCGCCGGGAGACAGCTGGAAACACCATATATTTT.